Listed here are 29 T cell receptor beta chains from one sample, sequenced in a study of CD8 T cells in Susac syndrome. About 0.5 to 1 ug RNA was reverse transcribed with random hexamers. MiXCR, applied by TCRdb to the immunoSEQ multiplex PCR reads, yields one record per CDR3 protein. The table lists about 200,000 distinct CDR3 sequences, roughly 96% of them singletons, with 0.093% in the top ten. Sequenced material: CD4+ T cells from PBMCs. All receptors come from a human donor with multiple sclerosis.

The V call is TRBV23-1, the J call TRBJ1-1, with D unresolved. TRBV23-1 is placed among ORFs of uncertain function. The CDR3 runs to 12 residues. V lost 0 bases and J 5 bases, leaving 4 bases between the germline ends. CDR3 sequence: CASSQSMTEAFF. The CDR3 DNA is TGCGCCAGCAGTCAATCCATGACTGAAGCTTTCTTT.

This clonotype was seen a few times. V usage is TRBV6-5 and J usage is TRBJ2-7; D not resolved. Germline V gives CDR1 MNHEY, CDR2 SVGAGI. V was cut by 5 bases and J by 2 bases, with 13 bases left in between. CDR3 length equals 14 residues. CDR3 sequence reads: CASSAGTVTYEQYF. The DNA for the CDR3 is TGTGCCAGCAGTGCCGGAACAGTAACCTACGAGCAGTACTTC.

The J gene is TRBJ2-1, the V gene TRBV29-1; D unclear. V gave up 7 bases and J gave up 7 bases, with 8 bases separating them. The CDR3 contains 10 residues. CDR1 and CDR2 (germline): SQVTM, ANQGSEA. The CDR3 loop is CSGGVNEQFF. The CDR3 nucleotides read TGCAGCGGCGGAGTGAATGAGCAGTTCTTC.

The rearrangement joins TRBV29-1 to TRBJ2-5, with TRBD2 matching 8 bases. V lost 7 bases to trimming and J lost 4 bases; unmatched junction nucleotides: 5. This CDR3 is 12 amino acids long. Germline V lookup: CDR1 SQVTM, CDR2 ANQGSEA. CDR3 in amino acids: CSGGRTGETQYF. In DNA form, the CDR3 reads TGCAGCGGCGGGAGGACTGGAGAGACCCAGTACTTC.

This chain uses TRBV15 with TRBJ2-7; TRBD1 agrees at 7 bases. The V gene end was trimmed by 4 bases and the J gene end by 5 bases; junction bases not matched to a gene: 2. This CDR3 region has 12 residues. Looked up from germline, CDR1 is LNHNV and CDR2 is YYDKDF (reference sequence). CDR3 sequence (DNA): TGTGCCACCAGCAAGGACAGGCACGAGCAGTACTTC. It translates to CATSKDRHEQYF.

V gene TRBV15 combines with J gene TRBJ1-1, with 7 bases aligning to TRBD1. This CDR3 has 13 amino acids. Per the germline V gene, CDR1 is LNHNV and CDR2 is YYDKDF (reference sequence). The J segment lost 9 bases and the V segment lost 6 bases, leaving 10 bases of the junction unmatched. The DNA for the CDR3 is TGTGCCACCAGTAACACTCGAAGGGGGCAAGCTTTCTTT. This gives the protein CATSNTRRGQAFF.

This sequence joins TRBV5-4 and TRBJ2-7; 7 bases line up with TRBD1. The CDR3 length is 14 residues. The V gene's germline CDR1 is SGHNT and CDR2 YYREEE (reference sequence). Trimming cost V 4 bases and J 3 bases; bases outside gene matches: 7. This CDR3 reads CASSATGTDYEQYF. The DNA of the CDR3 is TGTGCCAGCAGCGCCACCGGGACAGACTACGAGCAGTACTTC.

The chain is built from TRBV7-9 and TRBJ2-1; no reliable D call. Germline values: CDR1 SEHNR, CDR2 FQNEAQ (reference sequence). The CDR3 covers 12 residues. Trimming shortened V by 3 bases and J by 10 bases, and 10 bases separated the two germline ends. The CDR3 sequence: CASSLSGGEQFF. The CDR3 region has the DNA TGTGCCAGCAGCTTGAGTGGTGGGGAGCAGTTCTTC.

The genes are TRBV3-1 and TRBJ1-2, with unresolved D. Trimming removed 1 base at V and 2 bases at J, with 11 bases between. The germline V gene encodes CDR1 LGHDT and CDR2 YNNKEL (reference sequence). The CDR3 has 15 amino acids. The DNA for the CDR3 is TGTGCCAGCAGCCAAGGGGTCCAAGTAAACTATGGCTACACCTTC. This gives the protein CASSQGVQVNYGYTF.

The chain uses TRBV30 and TRBJ2-4; D is perhaps TRBD1 (5 bases). The CDR3 is 15 residues long. Trimming took off 3 bases at V and 2 bases at J, with 14 bases between the two ends. Germline V CDR1 and CDR2: GTSNPN, SVGIG (reference sequence). CDR3 nucleotides: TGTGCCTGGAGGGACAACGGCTGGCCCAAAAACATTCAGTACTTC. Protein: CAWRDNGWPKNIQYF. The full variable domain, its missing parts supplied by reference TRBV30 and TRBJ2-4, is SQTIHQWPATLVQPVGSPLSLECTVEGTSNPNLYWYRQAAGRGLQLLFYSVGIGQISSEVPQNLSASRPQDRQFILSSKKLLLSDSGFYLCAWRDNGWPKNIQYFGAGTRLSVL.

In DNA form, the CDR3 reads TGTGCCAGCAGTTCTCCGACAGTTACCACTGAAGCTTTCTTT. Translated: CASSSPTVTTEAFF. This chain joins TRBV12-3 or TRBV12-4 and TRBJ1-1, with D tentatively TRBD1 (5 bases). The CDR3 spans 14 residues. V lost 4 bases, J lost 4 bases, and 13 bases lay in between.

The chain joins TRBV2 to TRBJ2-7; D unresolved. The V gene lost 5 bases and the J gene lost 3 bases, with 11 bases spanning the gap. Germline V CDR1 and CDR2: SNHLY, FYNNEI. The CDR3 is made up of 13 amino acids. CDR3 sequence: CASSLLTRYEQYF. The CDR3, as DNA: TGTGCCAGCAGTCTTCTCACTCGCTACGAGCAGTACTTC.

This clonotype was observed a few times. The CDR3 nucleotides are TGTGCCAGCAGTGTCCTTACCACAGATACGCAGTATTTT. Its protein product is CASSVLTTDTQYF. The chain couples TRBV2 to TRBJ2-3; D remains unclear. This CDR3 spans 13 amino acids. Germline CDR1 is SNHLY and CDR2 is FYNNEI. The V end lost 4 bases, the J end lost 2 bases, and 7 bases lay between the germline ends. Full variable domain (outside the CDR3, taken from reference TRBV2 and TRBJ2-3): EPEVTQTPSHQVTQMGQEVILRCVPISNHLYFYWYRQILGQKVEFLVSFYNNEISEKSEIFDDQFSVERPDGSNFTLKIRSTKLEDSAMYFCASSVLTTDTQYFGPGTRLTVL.

The rearrangement uses TRBV19 and TRBJ2-1; D is perhaps TRBD1 or TRBD2 (5 bases each). The germline V gene has CDR1 LNHDA and CDR2 SQIVND (reference sequence). V was clipped by 3 bases and J by 6 bases, with 21 bases between them. The CDR3 sequence is 17 residues long. The CDR3 sequence: CASSISRGWYVTNEQFF. The CDR3 DNA sequence: TGTGCCAGTAGTATCTCCCGGGGCTGGTATGTGACCAATGAGCAGTTCTTC.

The chain employs TRBV20-1 and TRBJ2-5; D perhaps matches TRBD1 (5 bases). The CDR3 sequence is 12 residues long. The V and J ends lost 7 bases and 5 bases respectively, with 14 bases between them. Per germline, CDR1 DFQATT and CDR2 SNEGSKA (reference sequence). CDR3 in DNA: TGCAGTGTTTCAGGGCGACTGGAGACCCAGTACTTC. This codes for CSVSGRLETQYF.

This chain connects TRBV30 to TRBJ1-2; 10 nucleotides agree with TRBD1. This CDR3 region has 15 residues. J lost 6 bases, V lost 2 bases, and 9 bases had no gene match. Germline CDR1 and CDR2: GTSNPN and SVGIG (reference sequence). The CDR3 region is CAWSPGQGVSDGYTF. The CDR3 DNA reads as TGTGCCTGGAGTCCTGGACAGGGGGTGAGCGATGGCTACACCTTC.

In DNA, the CDR3 is TGTGCCAGCAGCGGACGACTAGCGGGAGAGGGCGAGCAGTACTTC. Translating it yields CASSGRLAGEGEQYF. This sequence joins TRBV9 and TRBJ2-7, with 12 nucleotides matching TRBD2. V trimming: 3 bases; J trimming: 6 bases; junction bases outside the gene matches: 7. This CDR3 region has 15 residues. The germline V gene encodes CDR1 SGDLS and CDR2 YYNGEE.

This CDR3 is CASSSYTGQGPTNTEAFF. DNA for the CDR3: TGTGCCAGCAGTTCATATACCGGACAGGGGCCCACTAACACTGAAGCTTTCTTT. This chain joins TRBV27 and TRBJ1-1; TRBD1 matches 9 bases. CDR3 length: 18 amino acids. Looked up from germline, CDR1 is MNHEY and CDR2 is SMNVEV (reference sequence). The J segment lost 2 bases and the V segment lost 4 bases, leaving 14 bases of the junction unmatched.

The V gene is TRBV20-1, the J gene TRBJ2-5; 8 bases agree with TRBD1. V trimming: 5 bases; J trimming: 4 bases; junction bases outside the gene matches: 12. In germline, CDR1 is DFQATT, CDR2 SNEGSKA (reference sequence). The CDR3 consists of 15 residues. CDR3 DNA: TGCAGTGCTTATACAGGGGGTTATCGGGGAGAGACCCAGTACTTC. Translating it yields CSAYTGGYRGETQYF.

V usage is TRBV5-1 and J usage is TRBJ2-3, with D unresolved. There are 16 residues in the CDR3. CDR1 and CDR2 from the germline V gene are SGHRS and YFSETQ. V was cut by 0 bases and J by 2 bases, with 13 bases left in between. CDR3 coding DNA: TGCGCCAGCAGCTTGGGGTCCATCGGAACCACAGATACGCAGTATTTT. Encoded protein: CASSLGSIGTTDTQYF.

The chain carries TRBV5-1 and TRBJ1-1, with a weak D call TRBD1 (6 bases). V dropped 4 bases and J dropped 4 bases, with 20 bases sitting between them. CDR1 and CDR2 (germline): SGHRS, YFSETQ. CDR3 length equals 16 residues. DNA for the CDR3: TGCGCCAGCAGCGCTAACAGACAGGACTCGCGCACTGAAGCTTTCTTT. Translation: CASSANRQDSRTEAFF.

This clonotype was seen only once. The chain employs TRBV9 and TRBJ2-3, with no clear D. Germline V gene data show CDR1 as SGDLS and CDR2 as YYNGEE. Trimming removed 2 bases at V and 4 bases at J, with 14 bases between. The CDR3 totals 15 residues. CDR3 protein: CASSVRASWSDTQYF. In DNA, the CDR3 is TGTGCCAGCAGCGTCCGGGCTAGTTGGTCAGATACGCAGTATTTT.

The chain is built from TRBV20-1 and TRBJ1-2; D possibly corresponds to TRBD1 (5 bases). V was cut by 3 bases and J by 3 bases, with 11 bases left in between. The CDR3 loop spans 13 amino acids. The V gene's germline CDR1 is DFQATT and CDR2 SNEGSKA (reference sequence). This chain's CDR3 is CSASNRKDYGYTF. The CDR3 DNA follows: TGCAGTGCTAGTAACAGGAAGGACTATGGCTACACCTTC.

The CDR3 is CASSPRTSGDNEQFF. The CDR3 nucleotides read TGTGCCAGCAGCCCCCGAACTAGCGGAGACAATGAGCAGTTCTTC. The chain recombines TRBV7-9 with TRBJ2-1, with 8 bases lining up with TRBD2. V lost 5 bases, J lost 5 bases, and 8 bases stayed unmatched. Looked up from germline, CDR1 is SEHNR and CDR2 is FQNEAQ (reference sequence). The CDR3 spans 15 residues.

Here the CDR3 DNA reads TGTGCCAGCAGTTTAGGTGGGGGGAGCACAGATACGCAGTATTTT. It translates to CASSLGGGSTDTQYF. The chain uses TRBV12-3 or TRBV12-4 and TRBJ2-3, with D possibly matching TRBD2 (6 bases). V was pared by 1 base and J by 0 bases, with 8 bases between. This CDR3 has 15 amino acids.

The gene calls are TRBV29-1 and TRBJ2-2, with a tentative D call TRBD1 (7 bases). The CDR3 is 16 residues long. The V end lost 0 bases, the J end lost 7 bases, and 18 bases lay between the germline ends. Germline-derived CDR1 and CDR2 are SQVTM and ANQGSEA. CDR3 in DNA: TGCAGCGTTGAAGAGCCCCAGGGGGGAAAAGGCGGGGAGCTGTTTTTT. Encoded protein: CSVEEPQGGKGGELFF.

J is TRBJ2-3 and V is TRBV20-1; the match to TRBD2 covers 7 bases. CDR3 length equals 13 residues. The V gene's germline CDR1 is DFQATT and CDR2 SNEGSKA (reference sequence). Trimming at V came to 8 bases and at J to 6 bases, leaving 11 bases not matched to a gene. The CDR3 DNA reads TGCAGTCCTACCGGCGGGAGAGGGGATACGCAGTATTTT. This sequence encodes CSPTGGRGDTQYF.

CDR3 loop: CSARDSGYRQFF. Here the CDR3 DNA reads TGCAGTGCTAGAGATTCGGGTTATAGGCAGTTCTTC. The chain recombines TRBV20-1 with TRBJ2-1; D is unclear. The CDR3 covers 12 residues. CDR1 and CDR2 (germline): DFQATT, SNEGSKA (reference sequence). V was trimmed by 0 bases and J by 12 bases, leaving 12 bases between them.

This chain connects TRBV29-1 to TRBJ1-2; 7 bases match TRBD1. Trimming removed 4 bases from V and 4 bases from J; junction bases left unmatched: 9. Germline CDR1 reads SQVTM; CDR2 reads ANQGSEA. This CDR3 has 14 amino acids. The CDR3, as DNA: TGCAGCGTTGTGCTTGGGGGACAGCTCTATGGCTACACCTTC. Translation: CSVVLGGQLYGYTF.